This TCR beta chain came from a study of T cell responses to AZD1222 COVID-19 vaccine. Study-wide results and limits: Targets within unmutated variant regions were reportedly found for nearly half of spike-specific TCRs. Females outnumbered males among donors, who were mostly white British; clonal diversity was possibly underestimated.

The table came from immunoSEQ multiplex PCR; TCRdb's copy has only in-frame clones and leaves some out. The data show more than 85,000 clones, about nine tenths seen once. The analysis combined second doses at about 4 or about 12 weeks. For this clone: Its target is not known.

CDR1 and CDR2 from the germline V gene are KGHSH and LQKENI. The V end lost 10 bases, the J end lost 0 bases, and 13 bases lay between the germline ends. The CDR3 contains 14 residues. The receptor was derived from an adult who received the AZD1222 COVID-19 vaccine. Sequences were derived from peripheral blood, sampled 28 days after the second AZD1222 dose. This chain connects TRBV18 to TRBJ2-1, with D tentatively TRBD2 (6 bases). CDR3 DNA sequence: TGTGCCATCCCGGCGGGAAGCTCCTACAATGAGCAGTTCTTC. Translated: CAIPAGSSYNEQFF. The complete variable domain, with remaining parts taken from reference TRBV18 and TRBJ2-1, reads NAGVMQNPRHLVRRRGQEARLRCSPMKGHSHVYWYRQLPEEGLKFMVYLQKENIIDESGMPKERFSAEFPKEGPSILRIQQVVRGDSAAYFCAIPAGSSYNEQFFGPGTRLTVL.